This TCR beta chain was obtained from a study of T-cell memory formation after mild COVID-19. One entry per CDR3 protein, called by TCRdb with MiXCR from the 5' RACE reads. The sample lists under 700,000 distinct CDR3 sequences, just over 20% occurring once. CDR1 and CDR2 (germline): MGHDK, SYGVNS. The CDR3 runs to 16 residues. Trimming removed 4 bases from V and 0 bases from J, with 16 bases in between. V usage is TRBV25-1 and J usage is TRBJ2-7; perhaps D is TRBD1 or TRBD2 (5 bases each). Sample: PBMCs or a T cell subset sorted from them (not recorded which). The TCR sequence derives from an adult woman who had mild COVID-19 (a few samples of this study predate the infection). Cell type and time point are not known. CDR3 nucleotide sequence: TGTGCCAGCAGTGTCAGGGTTCGCGGGCTCTCCTACGAGCAGTACTTC. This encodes CASSVRVRGLSYEQYF.